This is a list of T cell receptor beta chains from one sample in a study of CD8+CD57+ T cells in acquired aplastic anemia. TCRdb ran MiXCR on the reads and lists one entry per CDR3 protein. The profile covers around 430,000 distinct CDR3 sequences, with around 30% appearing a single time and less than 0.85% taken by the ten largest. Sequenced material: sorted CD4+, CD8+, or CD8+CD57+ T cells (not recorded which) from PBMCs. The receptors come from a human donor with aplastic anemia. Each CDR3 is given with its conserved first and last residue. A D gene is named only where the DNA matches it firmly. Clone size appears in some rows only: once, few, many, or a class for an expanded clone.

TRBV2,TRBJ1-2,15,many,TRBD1,CASQITGGDNYGYTF,TGTGCCAGCCAAATAACAGGGGGCGATAACTATGGCTACACCTTC
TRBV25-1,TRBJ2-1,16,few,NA,CASRGGWSGLYNEQFF,TGTGCCAGCAGAGGTGGGTGGTCGGGGCTTTACAATGAGCAGTTCTTC
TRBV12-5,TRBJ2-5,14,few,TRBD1,CASASGQRGETQYF,TGTGCTAGTGCCTCGGGACAGAGGGGGGAGACCCAGTACTTC
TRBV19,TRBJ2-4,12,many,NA,CASSIAKNIQYF,TGTGCCAGTAGCATAGCCAAAAACATTCAGTACTTC
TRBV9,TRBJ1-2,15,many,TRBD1,CASSGGQGRVYGYTF,TGTGCCAGCAGCGGGGGACAGGGGAGGGTCTATGGCTACACCTTC
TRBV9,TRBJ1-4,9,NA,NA,CASSENLFF,TGTGCCAGCAGCGAAAACCTGTTTTTT
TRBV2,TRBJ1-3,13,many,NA,CASREATGNTIYF,TGTGCCAGCAGAGAAGCGACTGGAAACACCATATATTTT
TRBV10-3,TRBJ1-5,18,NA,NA,CASSDPEKQVFPNQPQHF,TGTGCCAGCAGTGACCCTGAAAAACAGGTTTTCCCTAATCAGCCCCAGCATTTT
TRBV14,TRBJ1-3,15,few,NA,CASSPTGGERSTIYF,TGTGCCAGCAGCCCGACAGGAGGTGAGAGGAGCACCATATATTTT
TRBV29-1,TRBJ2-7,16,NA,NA,CSVVTSRTFALYEQYF,TGCAGCGTTGTCACTAGCAGGACATTTGCTCTCTACGAGCAGTACTTC
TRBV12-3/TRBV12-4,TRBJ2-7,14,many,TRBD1,CASSLGTGAYEQYF,TGTGCCAGCAGTTTAGGGACAGGGGCATACGAGCAGTACTTC
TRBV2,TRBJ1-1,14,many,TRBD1,CASWRQGNNTEAFF,TGTGCCAGCTGGAGACAGGGTAATAACACTGAAGCTTTCTTT
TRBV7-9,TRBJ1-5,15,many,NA,CASSLSLSPNQPQHF,TGTGCCAGCAGCTTGTCGCTAAGCCCAAATCAGCCCCAGCATTTT
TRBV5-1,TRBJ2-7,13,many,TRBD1,CASSSGTAYEQYF,TGCGCCAGCAGCTCCGGGACAGCCTACGAGCAGTACTTC
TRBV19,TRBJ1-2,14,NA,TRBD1,CASSGTGGFNGYTF,TGTGCCAGTAGCGGGACAGGGGGCTTTAATGGCTACACCTTC
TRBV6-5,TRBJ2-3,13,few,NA,CASSEGGTDTQYF,TGTGCCAGCAGTGAAGGGGGCACAGATACGCAGTATTTT
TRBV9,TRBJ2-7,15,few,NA,CASSLSWDTTYEQYF,TGTGCCAGCAGCTTGTCTTGGGACACTACCTACGAGCAGTACTTC
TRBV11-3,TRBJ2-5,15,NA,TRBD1,CASSPAGTESETQYF,TGTGCCAGCAGCCCCGCCGGGACAGAGAGTGAGACCCAGTACTTC
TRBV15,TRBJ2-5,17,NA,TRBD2,CATSRPSGGALQETQYF,TGTGCCACCAGCAGGCCAAGCGGGGGGGCCTTACAAGAGACCCAGTACTTC
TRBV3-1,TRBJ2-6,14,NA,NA,CASTPTSGANVLTF,TGTGCCAGCACCCCGACCTCTGGGGCCAACGTCCTGACTTTC
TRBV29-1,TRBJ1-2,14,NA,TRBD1,CSVEDRRNNYGYTF,TGCAGCGTTGAGGACAGGCGGAATAACTATGGCTACACCTTC
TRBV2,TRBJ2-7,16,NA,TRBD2,CASSPYSGGTSYEQYF,TGTGCCAGCAGTCCTTATAGCGGGGGGACGTCCTACGAGCAGTACTTC
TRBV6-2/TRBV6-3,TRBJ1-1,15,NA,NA,CASRPIRGGSTEAFF,TGTGCCAGCAGACCAATTCGGGGAGGATCCACTGAAGCTTTCTTT
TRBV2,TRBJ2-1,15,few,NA,CASSLTRRAYNEQFF,TGTGCCAGCAGTCTGACTAGGAGGGCTTACAATGAGCAGTTCTTC
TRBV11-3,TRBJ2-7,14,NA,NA,CASGLEPVSYEQYF,TGTGCCAGCGGCTTAGAACCTGTCTCCTACGAGCAGTACTTC
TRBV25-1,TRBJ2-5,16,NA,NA,CASSEFVWGGDGTQYF,TGTGCCAGCAGTGAATTCGTCTGGGGAGGCGACGGGACCCAGTACTTC
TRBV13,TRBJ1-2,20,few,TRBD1,CASSFLSRTGQVNANYGYTF,TGTGCCAGCAGCTTCCTCAGCCGAACGGGACAGGTCAATGCTAACTATGGCTACACCTTC
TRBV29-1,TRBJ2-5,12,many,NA,CSVEVSQETQYF,TGCAGCGTTGAAGTCTCCCAAGAGACCCAGTACTTC
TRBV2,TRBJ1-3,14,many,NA,CASSEDASGNTIYF,TGTGCCAGCAGTGAAGACGCATCTGGAAACACCATATATTTT
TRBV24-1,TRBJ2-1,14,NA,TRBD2,CATSDPSGSYERFF,TGTGCCACCAGTGACCCTAGCGGGAGCTATGAGCGGTTCTTC